One and the same sample provided the 8 T cell receptor beta chains below, sequenced in a study of T cell repertoires in cytomegalovirus infection. For these receptors, no antigen is known. TCRdb re-called the reads through MiXCR, storing one row per CDR3 protein. This sample has about 900,000 distinct CDR3 sequences, with approximately 31% found just once. The input for sequencing was cultured CD8+ T cells from PBMCs, taken from culture after CMV antigen stimulation. All receptors derive from a human donor in good health (CMV status not recorded). Some clones in this sample may be carry-over from other donors' samples.

This clonotype has only a few counts. The chain has TRBV19 and TRBJ2-2; 11 bases agree with TRBD2. V dropped 0 bases and J dropped 1; count of bases not matched to a gene: 4. CDR3 length equals 18 residues. The germline V gene encodes CDR1 LNHDA and CDR2 SQIVND (reference sequence). The CDR3 protein is CASSIDRLAGGNTGELFF. CDR3 in DNA: TGTGCCAGTAGTATAGATCGGCTAGCGGGGGGGAACACCGGGGAGCTGTTTTTT.

The sample holds one count of this clonotype. The V call is TRBV4-1, the J call TRBJ2-1; 10 bases line up with TRBD1. V shed 3 bases, J shed 8 bases, and the junction held 13 bases outside the gene matches. The CDR3 loop spans 17 amino acids. Germline CDR1 MGHRA, CDR2 YSYEKL. The CDR3 DNA follows: TGCGCCAGCAGCCAGCCGAGGGAAGACAGGGGGCCGGATGAGCAGTTCTTC. This encodes CASSQPREDRGPDEQFF.

This clonotype was seen repeatedly, ten times or more. The rearrangement links TRBV27 to TRBJ1-5; D ambiguous. Trimming shortened V by 8 bases and J by 0 bases, and 14 bases separated the two germline ends. The germline V gene encodes CDR1 MNHEY and CDR2 SMNVEV (reference sequence). The CDR3 has 15 amino acids. The CDR3 here is CASGLGIYSNQPQHF. Written as DNA, the CDR3 is TGTGCCAGCGGCCTGGGCATTTATAGCAATCAGCCCCAGCATTTT.

This clonotype was seen at least ten times. This chain joins TRBV4-1 and TRBJ1-4; 7 bases agree with TRBD1. Germline V gene lookup returns CDR1 MGHRA and CDR2 YSYEKL. J lost 7 bases, V lost 4 bases, and 12 bases had no gene match. This CDR3 is built from 16 residues. CDR3 coding DNA: TGCGCCAGCAGCCTCAAAATGGACAGGTTGCTTGAAAAACTGTTTTTT. Its protein product is CASSLKMDRLLEKLFF.

This rearrangement joins TRBV19 to TRBJ2-7; TRBD1 might be the D (6 bases). Germline lookup yields CDR1 LNHDA and CDR2 SQIVND (reference sequence). The CDR3 is 14 residues long. V shed 5 bases and J shed 2 bases, with 13 bases lying between them. CDR3 nucleotides: TGTGCCAGTAGTCCTTGGACAGACACCTACGAGCAGTACTTC. Translated, it gives CASSPWTDTYEQYF. The full variable domain, with the rest looked up from reference TRBV19 and TRBJ2-7, is DGGITQSPKYLFRKEGQNVTLSCEQNLNHDAMYWYRQDPGQGLRLIYYSQIVNDFQKGDIAEGYSVSREKKESFPLTVTSAQKNPTAFYLCASSPWTDTYEQYFGPGTRLTVT.

The chain is built from TRBV3-1 and TRBJ1-1; perhaps TRBD1 as D (5 bases). Per germline, CDR1 LGHDT and CDR2 YNNKEL (reference sequence). V gave up 3 bases and J gave up 6 bases, with 17 bases separating them. The CDR3 contains 15 residues. The CDR3 here is CASSHISSGKAEAFF. Here the CDR3 DNA reads TGTGCCAGCAGCCACATTTCCTCAGGGAAAGCTGAAGCTTTCTTT.

The sample holds a few counts of this clonotype. The CDR3 protein is CASSQPGPNSSYEQYF. CDR3 in DNA: TGTGCCAGCAGCCAGCCGGGACCCAATAGCTCCTACGAGCAGTACTTC. V is TRBV7-9 and J is TRBJ2-7; TRBD1 or TRBD2 may be the D gene (5 bases each). The CDR3 runs to 16 residues. From germline, CDR1 is SEHNR and CDR2 FQNEAQ (reference sequence). V lost 5 bases and J 0 bases, leaving 17 bases between the germline ends.

This clonotype was counted once. The V and J genes are TRBV20-1 and TRBJ2-7; 13 positions match TRBD2. Germline V lookup: CDR1 DFQATT, CDR2 SNEGSKA (reference sequence). With 3 bases clipped from V and 2 bases from J, the junction kept 4 bases outside the gene matches. There are 15 residues in the CDR3. Here the CDR3 reads CSARGLAGSAYEQYF. In DNA form, the CDR3 reads TGCAGTGCTAGGGGACTAGCGGGGTCTGCCTACGAGCAGTACTTC.